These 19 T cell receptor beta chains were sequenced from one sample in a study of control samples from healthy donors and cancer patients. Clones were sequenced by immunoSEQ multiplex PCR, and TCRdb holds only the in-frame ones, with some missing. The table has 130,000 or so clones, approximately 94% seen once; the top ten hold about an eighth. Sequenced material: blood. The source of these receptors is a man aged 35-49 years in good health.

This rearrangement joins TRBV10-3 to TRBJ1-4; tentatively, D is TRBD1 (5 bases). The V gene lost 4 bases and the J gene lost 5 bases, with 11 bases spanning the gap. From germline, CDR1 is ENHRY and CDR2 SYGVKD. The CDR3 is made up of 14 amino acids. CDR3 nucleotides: TGTGCCATCAGTGCGGGGACGGTAAATGAAAAACTGTTTTTT. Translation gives CAISAGTVNEKLFF.

Here the CDR3 reads CAISPSQDAIGYTF. CDR3 DNA: TGTGCCATCAGCCCCTCCCAGGACGCTATCGGCTACACCTTC. The chain uses TRBV10-3 and TRBJ1-2, with D uncertain. CDR1 is ENHRY, CDR2 SYGVKD, per germline. The CDR3 totals 14 residues. V was trimmed by 6 bases and J by 8 bases, leaving 19 bases between them.

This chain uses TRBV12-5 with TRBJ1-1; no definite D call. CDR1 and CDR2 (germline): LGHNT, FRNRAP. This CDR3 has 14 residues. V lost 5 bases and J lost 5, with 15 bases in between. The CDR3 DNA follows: TGTGCTAGTGGTAGGAGGGTGGACGGGACTGAAGCTTTCTTT. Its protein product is CASGRRVDGTEAFF. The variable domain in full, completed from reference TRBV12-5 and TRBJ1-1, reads DARVTQTPRHKVTEMGQEVTMRCQPILGHNTVFWYRQTMMQGLELLAYFRNRAPLDDSGMPKDRFSAEMPDATLATLKIQPSEPRDSAVYFCASGRRVDGTEAFFGQGTRLTVV.

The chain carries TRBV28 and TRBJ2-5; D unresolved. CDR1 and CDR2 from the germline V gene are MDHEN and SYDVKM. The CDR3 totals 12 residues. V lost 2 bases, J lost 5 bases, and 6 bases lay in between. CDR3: CASSLTWETQYF. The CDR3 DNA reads TGTGCCAGCAGTTTAACGTGGGAGACCCAGTACTTC.

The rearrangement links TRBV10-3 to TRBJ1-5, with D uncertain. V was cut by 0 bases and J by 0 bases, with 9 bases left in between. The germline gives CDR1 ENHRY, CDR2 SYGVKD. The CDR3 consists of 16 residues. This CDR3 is CAISESGSNSNQPQHF. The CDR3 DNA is TGTGCCATCAGTGAGTCGGGGAGCAATAGCAATCAGCCCCAGCATTTT.

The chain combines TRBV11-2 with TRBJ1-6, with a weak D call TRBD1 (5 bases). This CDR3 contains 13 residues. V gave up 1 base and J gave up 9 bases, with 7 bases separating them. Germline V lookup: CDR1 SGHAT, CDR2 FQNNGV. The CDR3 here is CASSLVQGSPLHF. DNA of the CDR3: TGTGCCAGCAGCTTAGTTCAGGGTTCACCCCTCCACTTT.

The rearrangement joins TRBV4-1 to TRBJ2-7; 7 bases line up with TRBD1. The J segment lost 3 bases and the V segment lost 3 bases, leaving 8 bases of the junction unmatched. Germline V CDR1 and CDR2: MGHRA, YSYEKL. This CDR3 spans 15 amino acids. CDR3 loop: CASSQSPGQNYEQYF. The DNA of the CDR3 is TGCGCCAGCAGCCAGTCTCCGGGACAGAACTACGAGCAGTACTTC.

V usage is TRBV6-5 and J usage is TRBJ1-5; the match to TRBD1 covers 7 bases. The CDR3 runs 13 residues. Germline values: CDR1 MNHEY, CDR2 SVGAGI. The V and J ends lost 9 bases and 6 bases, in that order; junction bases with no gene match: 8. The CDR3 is CASGREGAQPQHF. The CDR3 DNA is TGTGCCAGTGGCAGGGAGGGGGCTCAGCCCCAGCATTTT.

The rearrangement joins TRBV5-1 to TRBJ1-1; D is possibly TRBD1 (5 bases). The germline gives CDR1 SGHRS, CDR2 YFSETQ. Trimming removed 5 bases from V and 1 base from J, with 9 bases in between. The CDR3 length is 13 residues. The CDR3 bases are TGCGCCAGCAGGGTAACAGGGAACACTGAAGCTTTCTTT. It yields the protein CASRVTGNTEAFF. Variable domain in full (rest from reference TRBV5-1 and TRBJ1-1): KAGVTQTPRYLIKTRGQQVTLSCSPISGHRSVSWYQQTPGQGLQFLFEYFSETQRNKGNFPGRFSGRQFSNSRSEMNVSTLELGDSALYLCASRVTGNTEAFFGQGTRLTVV.

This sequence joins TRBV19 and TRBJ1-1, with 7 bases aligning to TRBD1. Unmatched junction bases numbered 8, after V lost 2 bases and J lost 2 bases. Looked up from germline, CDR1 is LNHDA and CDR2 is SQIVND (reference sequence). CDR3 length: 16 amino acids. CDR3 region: CASSIRQGSGNTEAFF. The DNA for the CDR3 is TGTGCCAGTAGTATACGACAGGGCTCGGGTAACACTGAAGCTTTCTTT.

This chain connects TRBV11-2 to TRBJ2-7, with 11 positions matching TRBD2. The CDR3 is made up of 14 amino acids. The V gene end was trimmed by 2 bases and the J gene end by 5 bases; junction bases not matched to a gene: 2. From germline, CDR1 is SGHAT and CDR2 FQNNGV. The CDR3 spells CASSLTSGGNEQYF. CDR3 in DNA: TGTGCCAGCAGCTTAACTAGCGGGGGAAACGAGCAGTACTTC. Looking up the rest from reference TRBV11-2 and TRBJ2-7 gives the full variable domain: EAGVAQSPRYKIIEKRQSVAFWCNPISGHATLYWYQQILGQGPKLLIQFQNNGVVDDSQLPKDRFSAERLKGVDSTLKIQPAKLEDSAVYLCASSLTSGGNEQYFGPGTRLTVT.

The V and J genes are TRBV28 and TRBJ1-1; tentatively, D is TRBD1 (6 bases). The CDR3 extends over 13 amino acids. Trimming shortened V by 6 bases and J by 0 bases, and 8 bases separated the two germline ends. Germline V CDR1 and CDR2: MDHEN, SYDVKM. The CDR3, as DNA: TGTGCCAGCAGGCGGACAGTGAACACTGAAGCTTTCTTT. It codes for CASRRTVNTEAFF.

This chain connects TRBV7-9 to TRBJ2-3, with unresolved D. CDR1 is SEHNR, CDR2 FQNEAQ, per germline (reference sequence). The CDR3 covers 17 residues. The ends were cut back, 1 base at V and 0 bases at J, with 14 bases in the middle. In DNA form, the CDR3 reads TGTGCCAGCAGCTTAGTACCGGGCTTCTTTAGCACAGATACGCAGTATTTT. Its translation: CASSLVPGFFSTDTQYF. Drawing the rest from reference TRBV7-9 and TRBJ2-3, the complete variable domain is DTGVSQNPRHKITKRGQNVTFRCDPISEHNRLYWYRQTLGQGPEFLTYFQNEAQLEKSRLLSDRFSAERPKGSFSTLEIQRTEQGDSAMYLCASSLVPGFFSTDTQYFGPGTRLTVL.

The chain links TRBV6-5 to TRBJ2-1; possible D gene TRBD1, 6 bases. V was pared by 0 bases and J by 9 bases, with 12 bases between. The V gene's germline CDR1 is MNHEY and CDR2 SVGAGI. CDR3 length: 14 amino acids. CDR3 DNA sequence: TGTGCCAGCAGTTACTCGTTGGGGGCAGGTGAGCAGTTCTTC. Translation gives CASSYSLGAGEQFF.

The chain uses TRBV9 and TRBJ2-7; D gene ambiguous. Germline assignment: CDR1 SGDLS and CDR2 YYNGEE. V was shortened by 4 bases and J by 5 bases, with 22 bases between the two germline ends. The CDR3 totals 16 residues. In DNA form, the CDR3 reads TGTGCCAGCAGCCCCATCGGACGAGAAAGGGCTAACGAGCAGTACTTC. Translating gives CASSPIGRERANEQYF.

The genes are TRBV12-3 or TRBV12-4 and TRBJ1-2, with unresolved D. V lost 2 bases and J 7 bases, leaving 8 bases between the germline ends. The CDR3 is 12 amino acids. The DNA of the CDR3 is TGTGCCAGCAGTTTAACCGCGAGTGGCTACACCTTC. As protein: CASSLTASGYTF.

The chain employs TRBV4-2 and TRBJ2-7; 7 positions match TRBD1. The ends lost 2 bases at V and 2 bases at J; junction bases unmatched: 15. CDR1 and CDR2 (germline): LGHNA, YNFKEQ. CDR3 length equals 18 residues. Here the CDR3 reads CASSQYLSGQEVAYEQYF. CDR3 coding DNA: TGTGCCAGCAGCCAATATCTAAGTGGACAGGAGGTGGCCTACGAGCAGTACTTC.

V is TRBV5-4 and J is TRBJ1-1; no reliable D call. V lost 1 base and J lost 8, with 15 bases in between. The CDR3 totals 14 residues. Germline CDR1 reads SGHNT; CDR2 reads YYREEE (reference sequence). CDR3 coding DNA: TGTGCCAGCAGCTTGATCGGTGGGCAGAGCGAAGCTTTCTTT. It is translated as CASSLIGGQSEAFF.

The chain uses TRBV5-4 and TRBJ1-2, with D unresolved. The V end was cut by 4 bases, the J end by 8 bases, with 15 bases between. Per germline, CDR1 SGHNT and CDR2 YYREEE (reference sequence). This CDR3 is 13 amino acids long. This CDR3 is CASSHRNPGGYTF. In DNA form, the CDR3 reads TGTGCCAGCAGCCACAGAAATCCTGGAGGCTACACCTTC.